Listed below are T cell receptor beta chains from one sample, sequenced in a study of blood T cell repertoires in COVID-19. Produced via immunoSEQ multiplex PCR; TCRdb's table is partial and in-frame only. The table records roughly 60,000 clones, around four fifths of them present only once. The sample was peripheral blood. Source of these receptors: a man older than 75 with acute or convalescent COVID-19. Each CDR3 is given with its conserved first and last residue. D genes are given only for firm matches. Clone size is stated in some rows and not others, as once, few, many or a class when expanded.

d_gene | j_gene | v_gene | abundance | CDR3aa | CDR3nt
TRBD2 | TRBJ2-1 | TRBV7-9 | . | CASSLELAEYNEQFF | TGTGCCAGCAGCTTAGAACTAGCGGAATACAATGAGCAGTTCTTC
TRBD1 | TRBJ1-1 | TRBV7-2 | . | CASSYRDSFTEAFF | TGTGCCAGCAGCTACCGGGACAGTTTTACTGAAGCTTTCTTT
. | TRBJ1-1 | TRBV11-2 | few | CASSLVGRGRTEAFF | TGTGCCAGCAGCTTAGTCGGCAGAGGAAGGACTGAAGCTTTCTTT
. | TRBJ2-7 | TRBV5-4 | . | CASSLGLREQYF | TGTGCCAGCAGCTTGGGACTGAGGGAGCAGTACTTC
TRBD1 | TRBJ2-1 | TRBV27 | . | CASSPTPGTGSGEQFF | TGTGCCAGCAGTCCAACTCCCGGGACAGGGTCCGGTGAGCAGTTCTTC
. | TRBJ1-6 | TRBV12-2 | . | CASRQAPGSNSPLHF | TGTGCAAGTCGCCAAGCACCAGGCTCTAATTCACCCCTCCACTTT
TRBD1 | TRBJ1-1 | TRBV18 | . | CASSPRQGADTEAFF | TGTGCCAGCTCACCTCGACAGGGGGCTGATACTGAAGCTTTCTTT
TRBD2 | TRBJ2-4 | TRBV14 | . | CASSPTSGGFHIQYF | TGTGCCAGCAGCCCCACTTCCGGGGGGTTTCACATTCAGTACTTC
TRBD1 | TRBJ2-5 | TRBV5-5 | . | CASSSWTGEETQYF | TGTGCCAGCAGCTCGTGGACAGGGGAAGAGACCCAGTACTTC
. | TRBJ2-1 | TRBV6-1 | . | CASSENLDEQFF | TGTGCCAGCAGTGAAAATCTCGATGAGCAGTTCTTC
. | TRBJ1-4 | TRBV7-2 | . | CASSLVSRATNEKLFF | TGTGCCAGCAGCTTAGTGTCCAGGGCAACTAATGAAAAACTGTTTTTT
. | TRBJ1-1 | TRBV10-3 | . | CAISEDRRNTEAFF | TGTGCCATCAGTGAGGACAGGCGGAACACTGAAGCTTTCTTT
TRBD1 | TRBJ1-4 | TRBV3-1/TRBV3-2 | few | CASSLRGPEEKLFF | TGTGCCAGCAGCCTTAGGGGGCCGGAGGAAAAACTGTTTTTT
. | TRBJ1-1 | TRBV14 | . | CASSQAGMNTEAFF | TGTGCCAGCAGCCAAGCTGGCATGAACACTGAAGCTTTCTTT
. | TRBJ2-7 | TRBV6-5 | . | CASRPTGYREQYF | TGTGCCAGCAGACCAACAGGGTATCGCGAGCAGTACTTC
. | TRBJ1-1 | TRBV11-3 | . | CASSLPLLSEAFF | TGTGCCAGCAGCTTACCCCTATTATCTGAAGCTTTCTTT
. | TRBJ1-2 | TRBV28 | . | CASSLGGSRDGGYTF | TGTGCCAGCAGTTTAGGAGGTTCCCGAGATGGTGGCTACACCTTC
TRBD1 | TRBJ1-1 | TRBV30 | . | CAWSVQGIGEAFF | TGTGCCTGGAGTGTACAGGGGATCGGTGAAGCTTTCTTT
TRBD2 | TRBJ2-1 | TRBV6-5 | . | CASSSSLAAHYNEQFF | TGTGCCAGCAGTTCCTCGCTAGCGGCCCACTACAATGAGCAGTTCTTC
. | TRBJ1-2 | TRBV2 | . | CASSEGTNYGYTF | TGTGCCAGCAGTGAAGGGACAAACTATGGCTACACCTTC
TRBD1 | TRBJ1-6 | TRBV2 | . | CASRATGAVGSPLHF | TGTGCCAGCAGAGCGACAGGGGCGGTTGGGTCACCCCTCCACTTT
. | TRBJ2-2 | TRBV5-4 | . | CASSPTGTGELFF | TGTGCCAGCAGCCCCACAGGCACCGGGGAGCTGTTTTTT
. | TRBJ1-4 | TRBV15 | . | CATSRDEAVRGEKLFF | TGTGCCACCAGCAGAGATGAGGCCGTTAGGGGTGAAAAACTGTTTTTT
. | TRBJ2-5 | TRBV7-3 | . | CASSLNGRRGGETQYF | TGTGCCAGCAGCTTAAATGGACGGCGGGGTGGTGAGACCCAGTACTTC
. | TRBJ2-5 | TRBV7-2 | . | CASSAGPEGIETQYF | TGTGCCAGCAGCGCGGGACCGGAGGGGATTGAGACCCAGTACTTC
. | TRBJ1-2 | TRBV19 | . | CASSDNDGLRGYTF | TGTGCCAGTAGCGATAACGACGGACTACGCGGCTACACTTTC
. | TRBJ1-1 | TRBV19 | . | CASKTGPGGGTEAFF | TGTGCCAGTAAGACGGGTCCCGGGGGGGGGACTGAAGCTTTCTTT
. | TRBJ1-3 | TRBV9 | few | CASRPGLNSGNTIYF | TGTGCCAGCAGGCCGGGACTCAACTCTGGAAACACCATATATTTT
TRBD1 | TRBJ2-5 | TRBV2 | once | CASSADREETQYF | TGTGCCAGCAGTGCGGACAGGGAAGAGACCCAGTACTTC
TRBD2 | TRBJ2-2 | TRBV4-1 | . | CASSQARAGGHTGELFF | TGCGCCAGCAGCCAAGCAAGAGCGGGGGGTCACACCGGGGAGCTGTTTTTT
TRBD1 | TRBJ2-7 | TRBV10-1 | few | CASSDPGTGVREQYF | TGCGCCAGCAGTGATCCCGGGACAGGGGTTCGCGAGCAGTACTTC
TRBD1 | TRBJ2-3 | TRBV7-3 | . | CASSSGTGTADTQYF | TGTGCCAGCAGCTCCGGGACAGGGACGGCAGATACGCAGTATTTT
TRBD2 | TRBJ2-1 | TRBV6-2/TRBV6-3 | . | CASSSRERGSYNEQFF | TGTGCCAGCAGTTCCCGGGAGCGGGGATCCTACAATGAGCAGTTCTTC
. | TRBJ2-6 | TRBV19 | . | CASTLDGGTGANVLTF | TGTGCCAGTACCCTAGACGGGGGAACTGGGGCCAACGTCCTGACTTTC
. | TRBJ1-3 | TRBV5-1 | . | CASSLHLAGGNTIYF | TGCGCCAGCAGCTTGCATTTGGCGGGTGGAAACACCATATATTTT